These 14 T cell receptor beta chains came from one sample sequenced in a study of blood T cell repertoires in COVID-19. TCRdb's copy holds only in-frame clones and misses some; the assay was immunoSEQ multiplex PCR. Of tens of thousands of clones in the sample, roughly 82% were seen once. The sequenced material came from peripheral blood. The receptors derive from a woman of 80 years or more with acute or convalescent COVID-19.

This clone has ten or more counts. The J gene is TRBJ2-1, the V gene TRBV7-8; D gene unclear. The CDR3 consists of 13 residues. The V gene lost 5 bases and the J gene lost 8 bases, with 13 bases spanning the gap. Germline V gene lookup returns CDR1 SGHVS and CDR2 FQNEAQ. The chain's CDR3 is CASSPPLGDEQFF. CDR3 in DNA: TGTGCCAGCAGCCCCCCACTGGGCGATGAGCAGTTCTTC.

The genes are TRBV7-2 and TRBJ2-3; the match to TRBD2 covers 16 bases. The germline CDR1 and CDR2 sequences are SGHTA and FQGNSA. This CDR3 spans 15 amino acids. V was pared by 3 bases and J by 9 bases, with 3 bases of the junction left unmatched. Here the CDR3 reads CASSLGLAGGLTQYF. CDR3 nucleotides: TGTGCCAGCAGCTTGGGACTAGCGGGAGGGTTGACGCAGTATTTT.

The CDR3 DNA reads TGTGCCAGTAGTAACACCCTCGACAGGCCGGGGGGTAATCAGCCCCAGCATTTT. Protein sequence: CASSNTLDRPGGNQPQHF. The rearrangement joins TRBV19 to TRBJ1-5, with TRBD1 as a possible D gene (6 bases). There are 18 residues in the CDR3. The ends were cut back, 4 bases at V and 4 bases at J, with 23 bases in the middle. CDR1 and CDR2 (germline): LNHDA, SQIVND (reference sequence).

The CDR3 loop reads CASSPHERETQYF. In DNA, the CDR3 is TGCGCCAGCAGCCCCCATGAGCGAGAGACCCAGTACTTC. The chain is built from TRBV4-3 and TRBJ2-5; D unresolved. Per germline, CDR1 LGHNA and CDR2 YSLEER. CDR3 length: 13 residues. V dropped 4 bases and J dropped 4 bases, with 10 bases sitting between them.

The rearrangement uses TRBV19 and TRBJ2-1, with a possible D match to TRBD1 (6 bases). Germline V gives CDR1 LNHDA, CDR2 SQIVND (reference sequence). V gave up 6 bases and J gave up 6 bases, with 15 bases separating them. The CDR3 loop spans 14 amino acids. In DNA form, the CDR3 reads TGTGCCAGTAGACACCCCGGGACAACCAATGAGCAGTTCTTC. Protein sequence: CASRHPGTTNEQFF.

The rearrangement links TRBV19 to TRBJ2-5; 15 nucleotides match TRBD2. In germline, CDR1 is LNHDA, CDR2 SQIVND (reference sequence). This CDR3 region has 15 residues. The J segment lost 3 bases and the V segment lost 7 bases, leaving 3 bases of the junction unmatched. The CDR3 nucleotides are TGTGCCAGTATGGGACTAGCGGGAGGTGAAGAGACCCAGTACTTC. It yields the protein CASMGLAGGEETQYF.

This clone is a singleton in its sample. The chain couples TRBV10-3 to TRBJ2-1; 10 nucleotides line up with TRBD2. Germline values: CDR1 ENHRY, CDR2 SYGVKD. V trimming: 0 bases; J trimming: 7 bases; junction bases outside the gene matches: 9. CDR3 length equals 17 residues. CDR3 coding DNA: TGTGCCATCAGTGAGTCTACCAGCGGGAGGGTTGGGAATGAGCAGTTCTTC. This gives the protein CAISESTSGRVGNEQFF.

The rearrangement links TRBV5-5 to TRBJ1-4; D unresolved. CDR3 length equals 16 residues. The V and J ends lost 5 bases and 4 bases respectively, with 18 bases between them. Germline assignment: CDR1 SGHKS and CDR2 YYEKEE (reference sequence). As DNA, the CDR3 is TGTGCCAGCAGGAGAACCCTGGCGGCCGTTAATGAAAAACTGTTTTTT. Translating it yields CASRRTLAAVNEKLFF.

V and J are TRBV9 and TRBJ2-1; 8 nucleotides align to TRBD2. V was pared by 1 base and J by 3 bases, with 3 bases of the junction left unmatched. The CDR3 is 15 amino acids. CDR1 SGDLS and CDR2 YYNGEE come from the germline V gene. The CDR3 DNA is TGTGCCAGCAGCGTAACTAGCGGTGACTACAATGAGCAGTTCTTC. Protein sequence: CASSVTSGDYNEQFF.

The CDR3 DNA follows: TGTGCCAGCACTCTCGGGGTTGTGAGCAATCAGCCCCAGCATTTT. Its translation is CASTLGVVSNQPQHF. This chain links TRBV2 with TRBJ1-5; D uncertain. Germline assignment: CDR1 SNHLY and CDR2 FYNNEI. The CDR3 length is 15 residues. V was pared by 7 bases and J by 1 base, with 14 bases between.

The chain carries TRBV6-5 and TRBJ2-1; the D gene is possibly TRBD1 (5 bases). From germline, CDR1 is MNHEY and CDR2 SVGAGI. V was cut by 1 base and J by 0 bases, with 10 bases left in between. There are 16 residues in the CDR3. The CDR3: CASSYWGSNSYNEQFF. The CDR3 coding sequence is TGTGCCAGCAGTTACTGGGGCTCTAACTCCTACAATGAGCAGTTCTTC.

A single count supports this clone. The genes are TRBV14 and TRBJ2-1, with unresolved D. V was trimmed by 10 bases and J by 2 bases, leaving 12 bases between them. Germline CDR1 and CDR2: SGHDN and FVKESK. This CDR3 has 13 amino acids. The CDR3 DNA is TGTGCCACCTCGGTACAGACCTACAATGAGCAGTTCTTC. Amino acids: CATSVQTYNEQFF.

This chain joins TRBV2 and TRBJ1-1; 7 nucleotides line up with TRBD1. J was trimmed by 1 base and V by 6 bases; bases with no gene match: 5. This CDR3 spans 14 amino acids. In germline, CDR1 is SNHLY, CDR2 FYNNEI. The CDR3 nucleotides are TGTGCCAGCAGCCGGACAGGTTCGAACACTGAAGCTTTCTTT. It codes for CASSRTGSNTEAFF.

V is TRBV7-9 and J is TRBJ1-1; tentative D call: TRBD1 (5 bases). V gave up 5 bases and J gave up 2 bases, with 15 bases separating them. Germline V lookup: CDR1 SEHNR, CDR2 FQNEAQ (reference sequence). CDR3 length: 15 residues. The CDR3 region is CASSAGPRKNTEAFF. The CDR3 coding sequence is TGTGCCAGCAGCGCAGGGCCTAGAAAAAACACTGAAGCTTTCTTT. Together with reference TRBV7-9 and TRBJ1-1, the CDR3 gives the full variable domain: DTGVSQNPRHKITKRGQNVTFRCDPISEHNRLYWYRQTLGQGPEFLTYFQNEAQLEKSRLLSDRFSAERPKGSFSTLEIQRTEQGDSAMYLCASSAGPRKNTEAFFGQGTRLTVV.